The T cell receptor beta chain under discussion was sequenced for a study of T cell changes during pregnancy in multiple sclerosis. Clones were read by immunoSEQ multiplex PCR, and TCRdb kept only the in-frame ones, dropping some. The table shows 90,000 to 150,000 clones, with approximately 93% occurring only once. This CDR3 has 16 residues. The V and J ends lost 5 bases and 4 bases, in that order; junction bases with no gene match: 11. The V gene's germline CDR1 is MGHRA and CDR2 YSYEKL. This rearrangement joins TRBV4-1 to TRBJ2-5; TRBD1 matches 9 bases. Sequences were derived from peripheral blood, sampled before pregnancy. This clonotype was obtained from a female donor with multiple sclerosis, enrolled in a pregnancy study. The CDR3 nucleotides are TGCGCCAGCAGCTCGCCTCACAGGGGGCCGGGAGAGACCCAGTACTTC. As protein: CASSSPHRGPGETQYF.